This TCR beta chain emerged from a study of T cells after posttransplantation cyclophosphamide. General study findings and limits: Tissue-infiltrating T cells from skin or gut overlapped little with blood T cells. After PTCy, TRB diversity resembled that of CNI/methotrexate controls. Donor-recipient repertoire similarity was low at 1-2 months, rising over year one.

The germline V and J ends were trimmed by 1 base and 7 bases, with 11 bases remaining between them. In germline, CDR1 is SGHTA, CDR2 FQGNSA. This CDR3 contains 14 residues. Only one count was recorded for this clone. Its antigen is unknown. Method: immunoSEQ multiplex PCR; TCRdb's copy keeps in-frame clones and lacks some. Of approximately 23,000 clones detected, approximately 85% appear once; the ten largest clones hold around 5.8%. This rearrangement joins TRBV7-2 to TRBJ2-1; TRBD2 might be the D (5 bases). Sequences were obtained from PBMCs. The source of this sequence is a woman in her sixties with a blood cancer, CMV-positive, and with a related stem cell donor. CDR3 residues: CASSLELAINEQFF. The CDR3, as DNA: TGTGCCAGCAGCTTAGAGCTAGCAATAAATGAGCAGTTCTTC.